The 13 T cell receptor beta chains below come from one sample, sequenced in a study of blood T cell repertoires in COVID-19. The data were produced by immunoSEQ multiplex PCR, yet TCRdb's version contains in-frame clones alone and is incomplete. The sample has roughly 160,000 clones; roughly 85% are singletons. The sample taken for sequencing was PBMCs or T cells enriched from blood (not recorded which). The receptor source for this set is a woman in her 70s in a cohort exposed to, infected with or recovered from COVID-19 (not recorded which).

V and J are TRBV28 and TRBJ1-3; D might be TRBD1 (5 bases). This CDR3 spans 14 amino acids. The germline gives CDR1 MDHEN, CDR2 SYDVKM. V gave up 2 bases and J gave up 2 bases, with 7 bases separating them. The CDR3 DNA reads TGTGCCAGCAGTTTAGGCAGGGCTGGAAACACCATATATTTT. Translating gives CASSLGRAGNTIYF. Looking up the rest from reference TRBV28 and TRBJ1-3 gives the full variable domain: DVKVTQSSRYLVKRTGEKVFLECVQDMDHENMFWYRQDPGLGLRLIYFSYDVKMKEKGDIPEGYSVSREKKERFSLILESASTNQTSMYLCASSLGRAGNTIYFGEGSWLTVV.

Of note for this clone: Sequence at one end of the junction differs from germline and may be a read error. The sample holds other DNA sequences that translate to the same CDR3. The chain joins TRBV6-5 to TRBJ2-6; possibly TRBD1 for D (5 bases). From germline, CDR1 is MNHEY and CDR2 SVGAGI. This CDR3 is 14 amino acids long. The CDR3 reads CASIRSSGANVLTF. The DNA of the CDR3 is TGTGCCAGCATCCGGAGCTCTGGGGCTAACGTCCTGACTTTC.

The gene calls are TRBV15 and TRBJ1-3, with D possibly matching TRBD1 (5 bases). The germline V gene has CDR1 LNHNV and CDR2 YYDKDF (reference sequence). V lost 0 bases and J 2 bases, leaving 11 bases between the germline ends. This CDR3 has 16 residues. The CDR3 is CATSRDLGRTGNTIYF. Written as DNA, the CDR3 is TGTGCCACCAGCAGAGATCTGGGGCGAACTGGAAACACCATATATTTT.

V gene TRBV7-3 combines with J gene TRBJ2-1; possibly TRBD2 for D (6 bases). Germline V lookup: CDR1 SGHTA, CDR2 FQGTGA. This CDR3 comprises 16 residues. Trimming took off 5 bases at V and 1 base at J, with 15 bases between the two ends. CDR3 amino acids: CASSPRSGESYNEQFF. The CDR3 bases are TGTGCCAGCAGCCCGAGGTCGGGAGAGTCCTACAATGAGCAGTTCTTC.

J is TRBJ2-1 and V is TRBV19, with 12 bases that match TRBD2. Germline loops: CDR1 LNHDA, CDR2 SQIVND (reference sequence). V lost 6 bases to trimming and J lost 6 bases; unmatched junction nucleotides: 6. The length of the CDR3 is 15 residues. The CDR3 bases are TGTGCCAGTAGGAGGCTAGCGGGAGGGGTCAATGAGCAGTTCTTC. Translating it yields CASRRLAGGVNEQFF. Full variable domain (remainder filled in from reference TRBV19 and TRBJ2-1): DGGITQSPKYLFRKEGQNVTLSCEQNLNHDAMYWYRQDPGQGLRLIYYSQIVNDFQKGDIAEGYSVSREKKESFPLTVTSAQKNPTAFYLCASRRLAGGVNEQFFGPGTRLTVL.

The chain couples TRBV14 to TRBJ2-3; TRBD2 matches 8 bases. The CDR3 runs to 16 residues. V shed 1 base, J shed 4 bases, and the junction held 7 bases outside the gene matches. From germline, CDR1 is SGHDN and CDR2 FVKESK. The CDR3 reads CASSQVEAGAADTQYF. DNA of the CDR3: TGTGCCAGCAGCCAAGTTGAAGCGGGAGCCGCAGATACGCAGTATTTT. The full variable domain, rest sourced from reference TRBV14 and TRBJ2-3, is EAGVTQFPSHSVIEKGQTVTLRCDPISGHDNLYWYRRVMGKEIKFLLHFVKESKQDESGMPNNRFLAERTGGTYSTLKVQPAELEDSGVYFCASSQVEAGAADTQYFGPGTRLTVL.

The J gene is TRBJ2-4, the V gene TRBV24-1; 7 bases agree with TRBD1. The CDR3 contains 14 residues. Germline V CDR1 and CDR2: KGHDR, SFDVKD. Losses at the gene ends were 11 bases for V and 4 bases for J; bases not matched to a gene: 10. CDR3 region: CANGTDRVKNIQYF. As DNA, the CDR3 is TGTGCCAACGGGACAGACAGGGTGAAAAACATTCAGTACTTC.

The CDR3, as DNA: TGTGCCAGCAGAGGACAGGGGTGGAGCAATCAGCCCCAGCATTTT. Its protein is CASRGQGWSNQPQHF. The chain employs TRBV2 and TRBJ1-5; 9 bases align to TRBD1. V was pared by 6 bases and J by 1 base, with 4 bases of the junction left unmatched. Germline CDR1 SNHLY, CDR2 FYNNEI. The CDR3 has 15 residues.

CDR3 coding DNA: TGTGCCAGCAGTAAGACGACTCTACAAGAGACCCAGTACTTC. Protein product: CASSKTTLQETQYF. This rearrangement joins TRBV28 to TRBJ2-5; D ambiguous. Trimming pared 5 bases from V and 2 bases from J, leaving 12 bases between. Germline V gene sequence: CDR1 MDHEN, CDR2 SYDVKM. This CDR3 spans 14 amino acids.

J is TRBJ2-3 and V is TRBV28; TRBD1 is a possible D gene (6 bases). This CDR3 is built from 12 residues. Germline CDR1 is MDHEN and CDR2 is SYDVKM. Trimming stripped 6 bases from V and 10 bases from J, with 14 bases between. CDR3 region: CASRQGQRAQYF. CDR3 nucleotides: TGTGCCAGCAGGCAGGGGCAGAGGGCGCAGTATTTT.

The rearrangement uses TRBV23-1 and TRBJ1-2; no definite D call. TRBV23-1 belongs to the ORF category, with a function that is uncertain. V lost 0 bases and J 4 bases, leaving 12 bases between the germline ends. The CDR3 is 15 amino acids. CDR3 DNA: TGCGCCAGCAGTCAATCAGGAGGGTCCCCCTATGGCTACACCTTC. Protein product: CASSQSGGSPYGYTF.

This clone was picked up a small number of times. The chain combines TRBV7-3 with TRBJ2-5; D not certain. The V and J ends lost 1 base and 4 bases respectively, with 7 bases between them. Per germline, CDR1 SGHTA and CDR2 FQGTGA. This CDR3 spans 13 amino acids. In nucleotides, the CDR3 is TGTGCCAGCAGCTTAAGTCTAGGAGAGACCCAGTACTTC. Its translation is CASSLSLGETQYF.

The chain joins TRBV10-3 to TRBJ2-3, with D perhaps TRBD2 (6 bases). Trimming removed 2 bases from V and 4 bases from J, with 10 bases in between. CDR1 and CDR2 from the germline V gene are ENHRY and SYGVKD. This CDR3 is 14 amino acids long. The CDR3 nucleotides are TGTGCCATCAGTGAGGGGCGGGACGCAGATACGCAGTATTTT. This translates into CAISEGRDADTQYF.